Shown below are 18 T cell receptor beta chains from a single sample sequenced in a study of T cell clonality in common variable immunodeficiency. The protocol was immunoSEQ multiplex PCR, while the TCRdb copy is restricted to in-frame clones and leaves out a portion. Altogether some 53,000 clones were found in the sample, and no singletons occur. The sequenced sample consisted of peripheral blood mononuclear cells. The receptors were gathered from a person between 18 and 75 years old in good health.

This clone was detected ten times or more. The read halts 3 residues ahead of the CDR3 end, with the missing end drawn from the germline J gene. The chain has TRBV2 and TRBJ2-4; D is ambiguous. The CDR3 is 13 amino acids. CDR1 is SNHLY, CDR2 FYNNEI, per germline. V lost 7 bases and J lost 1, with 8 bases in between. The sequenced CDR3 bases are TGTGCCAGCATCCCCGGGGCCAAAAACATT. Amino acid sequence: CASIPGAKNI. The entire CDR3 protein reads CASIPGAKNIQYF.

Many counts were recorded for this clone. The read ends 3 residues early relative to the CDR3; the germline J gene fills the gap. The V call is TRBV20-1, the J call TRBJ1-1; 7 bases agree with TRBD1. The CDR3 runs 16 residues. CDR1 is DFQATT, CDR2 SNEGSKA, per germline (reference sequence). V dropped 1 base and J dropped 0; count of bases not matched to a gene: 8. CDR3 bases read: TGCAGTGCTAGAGTGGGTACAGGGGCCATGAACACTGAA. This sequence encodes CSARVGTGAMNTE. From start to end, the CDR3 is CSARVGTGAMNTEAFF.

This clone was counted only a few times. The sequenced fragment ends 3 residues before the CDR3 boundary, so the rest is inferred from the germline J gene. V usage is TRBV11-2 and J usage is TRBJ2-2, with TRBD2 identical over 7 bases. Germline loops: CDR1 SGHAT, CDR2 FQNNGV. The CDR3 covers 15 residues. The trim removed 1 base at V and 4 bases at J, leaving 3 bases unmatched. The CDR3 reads CASSLGLAGTGELFF. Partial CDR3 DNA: TGTGCCAGCAGCTTAGGACTAGCTGGCACCGGGGAG.

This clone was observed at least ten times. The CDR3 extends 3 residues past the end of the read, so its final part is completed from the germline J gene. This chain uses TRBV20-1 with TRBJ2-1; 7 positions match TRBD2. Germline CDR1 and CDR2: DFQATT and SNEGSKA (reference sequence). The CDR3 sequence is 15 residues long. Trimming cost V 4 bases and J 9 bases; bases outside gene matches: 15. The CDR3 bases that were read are TGCAGTGCTAACCGGGACTATTGGGCAATTAGTGAG. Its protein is CSANRDYWAISE. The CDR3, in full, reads CSANRDYWAISEQFF.

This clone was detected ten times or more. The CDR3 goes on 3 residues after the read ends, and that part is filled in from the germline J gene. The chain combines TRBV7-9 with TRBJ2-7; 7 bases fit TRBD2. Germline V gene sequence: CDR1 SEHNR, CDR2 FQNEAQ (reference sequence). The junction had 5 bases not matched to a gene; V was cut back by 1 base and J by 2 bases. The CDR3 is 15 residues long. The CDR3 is CASSLGAGVAYEQYF. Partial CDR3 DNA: TGTGCCAGCAGCTTAGGGGCGGGAGTGGCCTACGAG.

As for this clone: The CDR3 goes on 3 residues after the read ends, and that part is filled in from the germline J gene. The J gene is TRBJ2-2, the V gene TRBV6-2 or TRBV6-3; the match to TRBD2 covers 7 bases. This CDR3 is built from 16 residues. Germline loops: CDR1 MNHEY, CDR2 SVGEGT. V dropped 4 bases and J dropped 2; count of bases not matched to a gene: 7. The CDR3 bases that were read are TGTGCCAGCAGTTCCCTAGCGGAACGAAACACCGGGGAG. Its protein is CASSSLAERNTGE. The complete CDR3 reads CASSSLAERNTGELFF.

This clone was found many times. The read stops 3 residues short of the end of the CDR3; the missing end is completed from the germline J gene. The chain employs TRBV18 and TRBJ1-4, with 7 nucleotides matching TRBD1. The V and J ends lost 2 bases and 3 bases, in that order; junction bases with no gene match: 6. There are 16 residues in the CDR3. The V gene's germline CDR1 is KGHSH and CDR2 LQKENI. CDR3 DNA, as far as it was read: TGTGCCAGCTCACCAACACAGGGGTCCGCTAATGAAAAA. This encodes CASSPTQGSANEK. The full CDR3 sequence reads CASSPTQGSANEKLFF.

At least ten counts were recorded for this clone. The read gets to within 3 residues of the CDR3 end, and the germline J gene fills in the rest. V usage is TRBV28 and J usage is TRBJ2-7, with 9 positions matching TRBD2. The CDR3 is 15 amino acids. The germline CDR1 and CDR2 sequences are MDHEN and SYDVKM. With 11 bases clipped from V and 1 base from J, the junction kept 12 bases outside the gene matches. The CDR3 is CAALAGAVGSYEQYF. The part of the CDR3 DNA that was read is TGTGCCGCTTTAGCGGGAGCGGTAGGGTCCTACGAG.

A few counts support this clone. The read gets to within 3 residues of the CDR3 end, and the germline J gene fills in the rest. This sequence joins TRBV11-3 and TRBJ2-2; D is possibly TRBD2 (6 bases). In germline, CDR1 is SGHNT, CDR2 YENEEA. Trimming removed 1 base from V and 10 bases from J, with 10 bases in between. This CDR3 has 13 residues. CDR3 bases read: TGTGCCAGCAGCTTAGGATGGGACTCGGAG. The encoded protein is CASSLGWDSE. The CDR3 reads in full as CASSLGWDSELFF.

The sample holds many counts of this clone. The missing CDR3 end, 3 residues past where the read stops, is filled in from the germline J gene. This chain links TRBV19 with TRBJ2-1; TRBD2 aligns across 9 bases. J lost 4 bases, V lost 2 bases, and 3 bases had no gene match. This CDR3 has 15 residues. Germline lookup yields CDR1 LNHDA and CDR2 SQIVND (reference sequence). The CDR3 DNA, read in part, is TGTGCCAGTAGTATAAGACTAGCGGAATACAATGAG. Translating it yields CASSIRLAEYNE. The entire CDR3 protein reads CASSIRLAEYNEQFF.

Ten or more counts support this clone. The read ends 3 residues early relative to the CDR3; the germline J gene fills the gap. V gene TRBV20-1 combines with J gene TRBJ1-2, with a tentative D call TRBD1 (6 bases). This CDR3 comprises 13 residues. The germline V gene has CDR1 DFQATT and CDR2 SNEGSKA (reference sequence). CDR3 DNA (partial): TGCAGTGCATGGAGGCCAGGGGATTGGGGC. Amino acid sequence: CSAWRPGDWG. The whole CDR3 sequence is CSAWRPGDWGYTF.

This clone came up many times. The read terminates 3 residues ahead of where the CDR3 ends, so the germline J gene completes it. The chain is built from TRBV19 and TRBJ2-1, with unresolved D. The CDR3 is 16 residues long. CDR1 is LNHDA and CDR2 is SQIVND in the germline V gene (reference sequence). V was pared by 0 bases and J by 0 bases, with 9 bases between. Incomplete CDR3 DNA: TGTGCCAGTAGTATAGAGGGCAGGTCCTCCTACAATGAG. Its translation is CASSIEGRSSYNE. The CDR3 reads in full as CASSIEGRSSYNEQFF.

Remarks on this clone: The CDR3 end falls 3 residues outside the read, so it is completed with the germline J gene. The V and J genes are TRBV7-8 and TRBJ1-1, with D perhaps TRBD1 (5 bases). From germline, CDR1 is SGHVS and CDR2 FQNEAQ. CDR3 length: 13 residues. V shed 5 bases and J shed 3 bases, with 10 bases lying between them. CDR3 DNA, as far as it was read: TGTGCCAGCAGCGCGGGACTCTACACTGAA. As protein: CASSAGLYTE. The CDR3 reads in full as CASSAGLYTEAFF.

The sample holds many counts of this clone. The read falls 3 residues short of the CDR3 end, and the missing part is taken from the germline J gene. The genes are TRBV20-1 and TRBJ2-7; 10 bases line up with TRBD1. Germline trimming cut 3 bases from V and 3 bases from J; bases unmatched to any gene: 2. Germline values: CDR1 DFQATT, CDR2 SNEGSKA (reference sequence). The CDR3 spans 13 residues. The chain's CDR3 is CSASRDRGYEQYF. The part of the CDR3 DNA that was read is TGCAGTGCTAGCCGGGACAGGGGCTACGAG.

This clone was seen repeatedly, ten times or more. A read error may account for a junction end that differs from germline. The CDR3 sequence is CASSQGWLANTGELFF. CDR3 bases read: TGCGCCAGCAGCCAAGGCTGGCTAGCGAACACCGGGGAG. The V call is TRBV4-2, the J call TRBJ2-2; no clear D. The CDR3 is cut off 3 residues early in the read; its end comes from the germline J gene. Germline CDR1 reads LGHNA; CDR2 reads YNFKEQ. This CDR3 is built from 16 residues.

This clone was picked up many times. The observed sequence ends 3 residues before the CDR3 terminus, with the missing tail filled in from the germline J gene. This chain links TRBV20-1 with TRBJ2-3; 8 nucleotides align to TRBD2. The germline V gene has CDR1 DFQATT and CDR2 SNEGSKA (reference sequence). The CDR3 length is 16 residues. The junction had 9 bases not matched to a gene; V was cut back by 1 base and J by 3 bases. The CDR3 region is CSARAPGGSGTDTQYF. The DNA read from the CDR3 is TGCAGTGCTAGAGCCCCGGGGGGGAGCGGTACAGATACG.

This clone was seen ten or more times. The part of the CDR3 DNA that was read is TGTGCCAGCAGCTTAGTGGGACTAGCGGGAGATACG. Translated, it gives CASSLVGLAGDT. The whole CDR3 sequence is CASSLVGLAGDTQYF. V is TRBV7-2 and J is TRBJ2-3, with 12 nucleotides matching TRBD2. Read sequence stops 3 residues before the CDR3 end, and the germline J gene provides the missing end. V was pared by 1 base and J by 5 bases, with 1 base of the junction left unmatched. The CDR3 spans 15 residues. Germline assignment: CDR1 SGHTA and CDR2 FQGNSA. Filled out from reference TRBV7-2 and TRBJ2-3, the complete variable domain reads GAGVSQSPSNKVTEKGKDVELRCDPISGHTALYWYRQSLGQGLEFLIYFQGNSAPDKSGLPSDRFSAERTGGSVSTLTIQRTQQEDSAVYLCASSLVGLAGDTQYFGPGTRLTVL.

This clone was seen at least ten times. The sequenced CDR3 bases are TGTGCCAGCAGCTTAACGAGCCAGGCGAACACTGAA. It yields the protein CASSLTSQANTE. From start to end, the CDR3 is CASSLTSQANTEAFF. The chain carries TRBV7-3 and TRBJ1-1; no firm D call. Coverage ceases 3 residues before the CDR3 finishes, and the germline J gene fills in the end. Germline values: CDR1 SGHTA, CDR2 FQGTGA. V was cut by 0 bases and J by 1 base, with 9 bases left in between. The CDR3 loop spans 15 amino acids.